This T cell receptor (beta chain) was identified in a study of OX40 agonist ivuxolimab in advanced cancers. For the study at large: At doses from 0.01 to 10 mg/kg, patients were given intravenous ivuxolimab every 2 weeks. A diagnosis of hepatocellular carcinoma, melanoma, renal cell or head and neck cancer was present in dose-escalation patients.

At baseline, cycle 4 day 1, and cycle 7 day 1, blood was sampled. Measured with immunoSEQ multiplex PCR; TCRdb has only the in-frame clones, and not every one. The sample shows roughly 70,000 clones, 88% of them seen only once. The sample here was CD4+ or CD8+ T cells sorted from blood, taken in a trial of the OX40 agonist ivuxolimab. This receptor was obtained from an adult with an advanced solid tumor such as melanoma, head and neck, liver or kidney cancer.

The CDR3 loop is CASSHPPHVAEAFF. The CDR3 DNA reads as TGTGCCAGCAGTCACCCTCCACACGTGGCGGAAGCTTTCTTT. The rearrangement uses TRBV6-1 and TRBJ1-1; D is undetermined. In germline, CDR1 is MNHNS, CDR2 SASEGT. This CDR3 contains 14 residues. V was cut by 5 bases and J by 8 bases, with 18 bases left in between.